This TCR beta chain emerged from a study of blood T cell repertoires in COVID-19 (TCRdb year 2020). Study-wide context: Samples from collaborators originated in the United States, Italy and Spain and spanned both the acute and convalescent phases of COVID-19. Where available, HLA class I and class II types were obtained from metadata supplied by the sample provider rather than from assay-based typing. Nearly every sample came with metadata listing a de-identified subject ID, COVID-19 status, age in years and sex. The samples were drawn from the first 160 participants of the ongoing ImmuneRACE study and from over 950 subjects provided by 6 global collaborators. The prospective study material was composed of cDNA or gDNA derived from T cells, B-cell-depleted T cells, or PBMCs. Deeply sampled blood TCRbeta repertoires from subjects exposed to, actively infected with, or recovered from COVID-19 were included in the dataset. The repertoires were released in a freely available public database meant as a resource for research on the immune response to SARS-CoV-2.

The research as a whole found: The quantity of clinical and demographic metadata differed by source and by participant and was supplied without curation.

V loses 0 bases at its end and J loses 1 base; junction bases beyond the gene matches: 0. Via the germline V gene (reference sequence), CDR1 is LNHDA and CDR2 SQIVND. From its cysteine to its phenylalanine, the CDR3 spans 15 amino acids. Here the CDR3 DNA is all that survives: 45 bases in frame from base 1. About this clone itself: This receptor's antigen is unknown. Within one base of it there is no much larger clone, and no base qualities were kept.

Enrolling through a virtual design, the prospective study's participants ranged in age from roughly 18 to 95 years and lived across some 23 United States geographic areas. In the prospective study, cohorts were assigned on the basis of participant-reported clinical history obtained from a screening survey and a study questionnaire. Exposed participants were defined as having been in contact with someone with a PCR-confirmed or clinician-diagnosed COVID-19 case within 2 weeks of study entry. Each participant in the prospective study had whole blood, serum and a nasopharyngeal or oropharyngeal swab collected by mobile phlebotomists. Additional blood draws and questionnaires over an approximately two-month period could optionally be provided by prospective study participants. Blood samples from the prospective study were shipped frozen or at room temperature prior to DNA extraction. The immunoSEQ Assay, a bias-controlled multiplex PCR, was used to amplify TCRbeta CDR3 regions from genomic DNA. The original methods were these. Within the assay, amplification of reference gene primers was used to estimate how many nucleated cells each sample contained. To quantify the absolute abundance of each unique TCRbeta CDR3 rearrangement, sequence reads were collapsed and filtered. For each sample, productive Simpson clonality was calculated as the square root of Simpson's diversity index across productive rearrangements. The table was pulled from immuneACCESS by TCRdb, which kept in-frame rearrangements only. Such tables lose some clones; where checked, under half of the loss comes from unresolved V genes, and the rest has no known cause. The DNA gave D and trimming, while V, J and clone size come from that table. In this sample the table shows 350,000 or so clones, about nine tenths of which occur a single time. Approximately 1% of the sample is held by the ten biggest clonotypes.

The V and J genes are TRBV19 and TRBJ1-5; the junction holds 7 bases that match TRBD1. Sequencing used PBMCs or T cells enriched from blood (not recorded which). The source of this sequence is a woman aged 25 to 39 who had been exposed to COVID-19. This receptor has the CDR3 CASSIEGQSNQPQHF. Read as DNA, the sequence is TGTGCCAGTAGTATAGAGGGACAGAGCAATCAGCCCCAGCATTTT.